These T cell receptor beta chains were read from a single sample in a study of T cell repertoires in ileal Crohn's disease. Libraries were prepared by immunoSEQ multiplex PCR; TCRdb keeps only in-frame clonotypes and omits some of them. The profile covers 1,500 to 1,800 clones, with over 75% appearing a single time and about 15% taken by the ten largest. Sequencing was performed on ileal tissue. The receptors were sampled from an adult with Crohn's disease. Each CDR3 is given without its conserved first and last residue. The order of the fields is V gene, J gene, CDR3 protein.

V gene: TRBV5-6
J gene: TRBJ1-2
CDR3 protein: ASRSTGTGGLANYGYT

V gene: TRBV6-6
J gene: TRBJ1-5
CDR3 protein: ASSYSIDQPQH

V gene: TRBV6-5
J gene: TRBJ2-1
CDR3 protein: ASSYSSGGGNEQF

V gene: TRBV9
J gene: TRBJ1-3
CDR3 protein: ASSGYLRSSGNTIY

V gene: TRBV7-9
J gene: TRBJ2-2
CDR3 protein: ASSLGGSNTGELF

V gene: TRBV5-4
J gene: TRBJ2-3
CDR3 protein: ASSASGTSGRDTQY

V gene: TRBV10-3
J gene: TRBJ1-5
CDR3 protein: AISPAAREQPQH

V gene: TRBV10-2
J gene: TRBJ2-5
CDR3 protein: ASSGGVQETQY

V gene: TRBV7-9
J gene: TRBJ2-3
CDR3 protein: ASSRLAGPTDTQY

V gene: TRBV27
J gene: TRBJ1-6
CDR3 protein: ASSLITANTSPLH

V gene: TRBV11-3
J gene: TRBJ2-3
CDR3 protein: ATLLSQDRPKYTQY

V gene: TRBV25-1
J gene: TRBJ2-7
CDR3 protein: ASSLTQGASNYYEQY

V gene: TRBV13
J gene: TRBJ1-2
CDR3 protein: ASSLPPGSVSGYT

V gene: TRBV5-4
J gene: TRBJ2-3
CDR3 protein: ASSLETSHSTDTQY

V gene: TRBV5-4
J gene: TRBJ2-4
CDR3 protein: ASSASSGGRNIQY

V gene: TRBV6-1
J gene: TRBJ2-7
CDR3 protein: ASSAELGAYEQY

V gene: TRBV21-1
J gene: TRBJ2-1
CDR3 protein: ASSKAVGTSGRPNPEQF

V gene: TRBV6-6
J gene: TRBJ2-5
CDR3 protein: ASTRDSKETQY

V gene: TRBV6-5
J gene: TRBJ1-1
CDR3 protein: ATLKVNTGEAF

V gene: TRBV2
J gene: TRBJ2-6
CDR3 protein: ASSESSGANVLT

V gene: TRBV6-5
J gene: TRBJ2-3
CDR3 protein: ASRPTGGTDTQY

V gene: TRBV20-1
J gene: TRBJ2-5
CDR3 protein: SGQHQETQY

V gene: TRBV7-2
J gene: TRBJ2-7
CDR3 protein: ASSRRTGGLYEQY

V gene: TRBV7-9
J gene: TRBJ1-2
CDR3 protein: ASSLGWDGIYT

V gene: TRBV19
J gene: TRBJ2-1
CDR3 protein: ASSIGTSGPPEQF

V gene: TRBV7-9
J gene: TRBJ1-6
CDR3 protein: ASSRDRLGSPLH

V gene: TRBV11-2
J gene: TRBJ2-7
CDR3 protein: ASSLAPPPYEQY

V gene: TRBV28
J gene: TRBJ2-7
CDR3 protein: ASTHPSNYEQY

V gene: TRBV5-4
J gene: TRBJ2-7
CDR3 protein: ASSLDPVAYEQY

V gene: TRBV5-5
J gene: TRBJ2-7
CDR3 protein: ASSLWQDPGEQY

V gene: TRBV6-6
J gene: TRBJ1-4
CDR3 protein: ASRAGGGEKLF

V gene: TRBV29-1
J gene: TRBJ2-1
CDR3 protein: SVVRPSNEQF

V gene: TRBV6-1
J gene: TRBJ2-7
CDR3 protein: ASRETGDYEQY

V gene: TRBV5-1
J gene: TRBJ2-2
CDR3 protein: ASSLAQDTGELF

V gene: TRBV9
J gene: TRBJ2-7
CDR3 protein: ASSVDRGLLYEQY

V gene: TRBV19
J gene: TRBJ1-1
CDR3 protein: ASSPQDFGGTEAF

V gene: TRBV6-1
J gene: TRBJ2-1
CDR3 protein: ASILTAYYNEQF

V gene: TRBV27
J gene: TRBJ2-7
CDR3 protein: ASSFGSSRRISEQY

V gene: TRBV29-1
J gene: TRBJ1-2
CDR3 protein: SVEVQGSGYT

V gene: TRBV11-2
J gene: TRBJ1-1
CDR3 protein: ASSFSGPLNTEAF

V gene: TRBV2
J gene: TRBJ2-3
CDR3 protein: ASRVGLAGARTDTQY